The 27 T cell receptor beta chains below come from one sample, sequenced in a study of shared clonotypes between healthy human individuals. This table comes from immunoSEQ multiplex PCR, and its TCRdb copy is limited to in-frame clones, with some not included. The profile shows roughly 2.2 million clones, approximately 95% of them singletons. Source material: naive CD4+ T cells from PBMCs. Subset defined: CD45RA+ positively selected. All receptors derive from a man between 18 and 29 years old in good health. Some clones in this sample may be carry-over from other donors' samples.

The rearrangement links TRBV5-8 to TRBJ2-6; 9 bases line up with TRBD2. The V and J ends lost 4 bases and 2 bases, in that order; junction bases with no gene match: 7. The CDR3 loop spans 17 amino acids. Germline V gene data show CDR1 as SGHTS and CDR2 as YDEGEE. The chain's CDR3 is CASSPPRTSAGANVLTF. The CDR3 bases are TGTGCCAGCAGCCCCCCCAGGACTAGCGCTGGGGCCAACGTCCTGACTTTC.

CDR3 loop: CAKGHDRRNTGELFF. Written as DNA, the CDR3 is TGTGCCAAGGGCCATGACAGGAGGAACACCGGGGAGCTGTTTTTT. The V and J genes are TRBV2 and TRBJ2-2; perhaps TRBD1 as D (6 bases). The CDR3 contains 15 residues. V shed 10 bases and J shed 1 base, with 16 bases lying between them. The V gene's germline CDR1 is SNHLY and CDR2 FYNNEI. The full variable domain, rest sourced from reference TRBV2 and TRBJ2-2, is EPEVTQTPSHQVTQMGQEVILRCVPISNHLYFYWYRQILGQKVEFLVSFYNNEISEKSEIFDDQFSVERPDGSNFTLKIRSTKLEDSAMYFCAKGHDRRNTGELFFGEGSRLTVL.

A single count supports this clone. This sequence joins TRBV7-3 and TRBJ1-1, with D perhaps matching TRBD1 (6 bases). Germline CDR1 and CDR2: SGHTA and FQGTGA. This CDR3 contains 14 residues. Trimming removed 4 bases at V and 6 bases at J, with 15 bases between. CDR3 protein: CASSSKGGSAEAFF. The CDR3 DNA is TGTGCCAGCAGCTCAAAGGGGGGATCGGCTGAAGCTTTCTTT.

The chain uses TRBV5-1 and TRBJ2-1, with 9 bases identical to TRBD1. The CDR3 is 13 residues long. Germline values: CDR1 SGHRS, CDR2 YFSETQ. Trimming at V came to 0 bases and at J to 9 bases, leaving 1 base not matched to a gene. The CDR3: CASSLDRGPEQFF. The CDR3 nucleotides are TGCGCCAGCAGCTTGGACAGGGGGCCTGAGCAGTTCTTC.

This rearrangement joins TRBV7-2 to TRBJ2-7, with D perhaps given as TRBD1 or TRBD2 (6 bases each). Germline V gene data show CDR1 as SGHTA and CDR2 as FQGNSA. Trimming stripped 1 base from V and 5 bases from J, with 18 bases between. The CDR3 sequence is 16 residues long. Here the CDR3 DNA reads TGTGCCAGCAGCTTAGGGGGGGCTCTAGCAACCCACGAGCAGTACTTC. This encodes CASSLGGALATHEQYF.

The chain has TRBV27 and TRBJ2-2; 14 bases agree with TRBD2. Losses at the gene ends were 2 bases for V and 5 bases for J; bases not matched to a gene: 10. The CDR3 length is 19 residues. The germline CDR1 and CDR2 sequences are MNHEY and SMNVEV (reference sequence). CDR3 bases: TGTGCCAGCAGTTTACGGACTAGCGGGAGGTCCTCCAGGACCGGGGAGCTGTTTTTT. It is translated as CASSLRTSGRSSRTGELFF.

The J gene is TRBJ2-7, the V gene TRBV7-9; D unclear. The CDR3 spans 13 residues. Germline CDR1 reads SEHNR; CDR2 reads FQNEAQ (reference sequence). The ends were cut back, 5 bases at V and 2 bases at J, with 10 bases in the middle. The CDR3 protein is CASSDQIPYEQYF. The CDR3 region has the DNA TGTGCCAGCAGCGACCAGATACCCTACGAGCAGTACTTC.

This chain connects TRBV5-4 to TRBJ2-1; 12 positions agree with TRBD1. This CDR3 spans 16 amino acids. Germline trimming cut 0 bases from V and 7 bases from J; bases unmatched to any gene: 5. Per the germline V gene, CDR1 is SGHNT and CDR2 is YYREEE (reference sequence). The CDR3 DNA follows: TGTGCCAGCAGCTTGGGGGACAGGGGGCTAGGGAATGAGCAGTTCTTC. Protein: CASSLGDRGLGNEQFF.

CDR3 region: CASSYSPDTEAFF. CDR3 sequence (DNA): TGTGCCAGCAGTTACTCGCCAGACACTGAAGCTTTCTTT. The chain uses TRBV6-6 and TRBJ1-1; D gene uncertain. Germline-derived CDR1 and CDR2 are MNHNY and SVGAGI (reference sequence). V lost 0 bases to trimming and J lost 3 bases, with 5 bases between them. The CDR3 consists of 13 residues.

The rearrangement links TRBV28 to TRBJ2-1; 11 nucleotides line up with TRBD2. The CDR3 totals 18 residues. The V gene's germline CDR1 is MDHEN and CDR2 SYDVKM. J lost 4 bases, V lost 8 bases, and 16 bases had no gene match. The CDR3 here is CASLRPAGTSGRYNEQFF. The CDR3 DNA follows: TGTGCCAGCTTACGTCCCGCGGGGACTAGCGGAAGATACAATGAGCAGTTCTTC.

This clone came up once. V usage is TRBV6-1 and J usage is TRBJ2-3, with a weak D call TRBD1 (6 bases). Germline V gene lookup returns CDR1 MNHNS and CDR2 SASEGT. CDR3 length equals 14 residues. V shed 7 bases and J shed 6 bases, with 17 bases lying between them. CDR3 in DNA: TGTGCCAGCACAGACAGGTGGATGCAGGATACGCAGTATTTT. This sequence encodes CASTDRWMQDTQYF.

Comment on this clone: The same CDR3 also results from other DNA sequences found in this sample. The rearrangement links TRBV5-1 to TRBJ2-7; D not resolved. The V and J ends lost 0 bases and 4 bases respectively, with 11 bases between them. This CDR3 region has 14 residues. Germline CDR1 SGHRS, CDR2 YFSETQ. CDR3: CASSLAGRPYEQYF. In DNA form, the CDR3 reads TGCGCCAGCAGCTTGGCTGGACGGCCTTACGAGCAGTACTTC.

This chain connects TRBV28 to TRBJ2-7; D is unresolved. The CDR3 totals 13 residues. V was cut by 6 bases and J by 1 base, with 10 bases left in between. CDR1 MDHEN and CDR2 SYDVKM come from the germline V gene. The CDR3 DNA reads TGTGCCAGCAGGCTAGGGATATCCTACGAGCAGTACTTC. This translates into CASRLGISYEQYF.

This clone was found once. The chain joins TRBV29-1 to TRBJ1-4, with D unresolved. CDR1 and CDR2 from the germline V gene are SQVTM and ANQGSEA. V lost 4 bases and J 3 bases, leaving 9 bases between the germline ends. This CDR3 region has 13 residues. Here the CDR3 reads CSVGGRANEKLFF. For the CDR3, the DNA is TGCAGCGTTGGAGGGCGGGCTAATGAAAAACTGTTTTTT.

V and J are TRBV5-1 and TRBJ2-3; TRBD2 is a possible D gene (6 bases). The V gene lost 5 bases and the J gene lost 4 bases, with 17 bases spanning the gap. Germline V lookup: CDR1 SGHRS, CDR2 YFSETQ. This CDR3 has 15 residues. The chain's CDR3 is CASSYSGVGSDTQYF. The CDR3 nucleotides read TGCGCCAGCAGTTACTCGGGGGTAGGATCAGATACGCAGTATTTT.

The chain recombines TRBV9 with TRBJ2-7, with 9 nucleotides matching TRBD1. From germline, CDR1 is SGDLS and CDR2 YYNGEE. This CDR3 region has 14 residues. V was clipped by 4 bases and J by 6 bases; unmatched bases: 8. For the CDR3, the DNA is TGTGCCAGCAGCCCCCAGACAGGGGGAAGCGAGCAGTACTTC. Amino acid sequence: CASSPQTGGSEQYF.

CDR3 nucleotides: TGTGCCAGCAGCATAGGACAGGGCGGCTACAATGAGCAGTTCTTC. Its translation: CASSIGQGGYNEQFF. J is TRBJ2-1 and V is TRBV5-8; 8 bases align to TRBD1. V lost 4 bases, J lost 3 bases, and 6 bases stayed unmatched. Germline V CDR1 and CDR2: SGHTS, YDEGEE. The CDR3 runs 15 residues.

CDR3 protein: CASSSGQRDVAIQFF. The CDR3 DNA follows: TGTGCCAGCAGTTCAGGACAGCGGGACGTCGCGATTCAGTTCTTC. The chain employs TRBV28 and TRBJ2-1; the D gene is possibly TRBD2 (7 bases). V dropped 4 bases and J dropped 13 bases, with 23 bases sitting between them. The CDR3 contains 15 residues. CDR1 and CDR2 (germline): MDHEN, SYDVKM.

This chain connects TRBV29-1 to TRBJ1-1, with no clear D. Per germline, CDR1 SQVTM and CDR2 ANQGSEA. V gave up 7 bases and J gave up 5 bases, with 14 bases separating them. This CDR3 is 12 amino acids long. CDR3 residues: CSANQGGTEAFF. In DNA, the CDR3 is TGCAGCGCGAACCAAGGAGGGACTGAAGCTTTCTTT.

The genes are TRBV29-1 and TRBJ2-3, with D hard to call. Between the trimmed V and J ends, which lost 6 bases and 6 bases, there was a span of 10 bases. This CDR3 region has 11 residues. In germline, CDR1 is SQVTM, CDR2 ANQGSEA. CDR3 loop: CSVTPADTQYF. As DNA, the CDR3 is TGCAGCGTAACCCCGGCGGATACGCAGTATTTT.

The chain couples TRBV2 to TRBJ2-7; 12 bases match TRBD1. V was pared by 5 bases and J by 4 bases, with 6 bases of the junction left unmatched. There are 15 residues in the CDR3. In germline, CDR1 is SNHLY, CDR2 FYNNEI. The CDR3 here is CASSTGTGGVYEQYF. CDR3 bases: TGTGCCAGCAGTACCGGGACAGGGGGCGTTTACGAGCAGTACTTC.

V usage is TRBV30 and J usage is TRBJ2-2, with no clear D. The CDR3 has 15 amino acids. Trimming left V 1 base short and J 0 bases short, with 9 bases between. CDR1 and CDR2 from the germline V gene are GTSNPN and SVGIG (reference sequence). CDR3 DNA: TGTGCCTGGAGTGACAATCCGACGAACACCGGGGAGCTGTTTTTT. The encoded protein is CAWSDNPTNTGELFF. The variable domain in full, completed from reference TRBV30 and TRBJ2-2, reads SQTIHQWPATLVQPVGSPLSLECTVEGTSNPNLYWYRQAAGRGLQLLFYSVGIGQISSEVPQNLSASRPQDRQFILSSKKLLLSDSGFYLCAWSDNPTNTGELFFGEGSRLTVL.

The chain employs TRBV5-1 and TRBJ1-1, with 8 positions matching TRBD1. The J segment lost 1 base and the V segment lost 6 bases, leaving 8 bases of the junction unmatched. The germline gives CDR1 SGHRS, CDR2 YFSETQ. CDR3 size: 15 residues. The CDR3, as DNA: TGCGCCAGCACCCCCGACAGGGGAAGGAACACTGAAGCTTTCTTT. Translation gives CASTPDRGRNTEAFF.

The rearrangement joins TRBV6-1 to TRBJ1-2; a possible D gene is TRBD1 (6 bases). CDR1 is MNHNS and CDR2 is SASEGT in the germline V gene. The CDR3 is 12 residues long. V was clipped by 8 bases and J by 4 bases, with 11 bases between them. CDR3 sequence reads: CASQGQIYGYTF. The CDR3 DNA follows: TGTGCCAGCCAGGGACAAATCTATGGCTACACCTTC.

The V gene is TRBV18, the J gene TRBJ2-3, with D uncertain. CDR3 length: 14 residues. Trimming left V 2 bases short and J 4 bases short, with 10 bases between. CDR1 is KGHSH, CDR2 LQKENI, per germline. The CDR3 protein is CASSPALRADTQYF. CDR3 DNA: TGTGCCAGCTCACCAGCACTAAGGGCAGATACGCAGTATTTT.

The genes are TRBV27 and TRBJ2-7; D tentatively fits TRBD1 or TRBD2 (5 bases each). The germline CDR1 and CDR2 sequences are MNHEY and SMNVEV (reference sequence). CDR3 size: 14 residues. Trimming left V 4 bases short and J 7 bases short, with 17 bases between. The CDR3 DNA reads as TGTGCCAGCAGTTCCGGGGACCCCTTCCTTGAGCAGTACTTC. Amino acid sequence: CASSSGDPFLEQYF.

The chain is built from TRBV13 and TRBJ2-3; 8 nucleotides match TRBD2. J gave up 6 bases and V 0 bases, and 11 bases lay outside the gene matches. Germline V lookup: CDR1 PRHDT, CDR2 FYEKMQ (reference sequence). The length of the CDR3 is 17 residues. The CDR3 nucleotides are TGTGCCAGCAGCTTAGGCGTGCGGGAGGCGCGATGGGATACGCAGTATTTT. Encoded protein: CASSLGVREARWDTQYF.